The 17 T cell receptor beta chains presented below share a single source sample, sequenced in a study of blood T cell repertoires in COVID-19. Produced via immunoSEQ multiplex PCR; TCRdb's table is partial and in-frame only. The data hold roughly 250,000 clones, with over 70% observed a single time. Sequenced sample: peripheral blood. The receptor source for this set is a human donor in a cohort sampled during active COVID-19.

There are a few counts of this clone. This rearrangement joins TRBV5-1 to TRBJ2-1, with 9 bases aligning to TRBD1. The CDR3 totals 15 residues. Germline loops: CDR1 SGHRS, CDR2 YFSETQ. V gave up 0 bases and J gave up 9 bases; unmatched junction bases: 7. CDR3 residues: CASSLALQGAVEQFF. The DNA of the CDR3 is TGCGCCAGCAGCTTGGCCCTACAGGGGGCCGTTGAGCAGTTCTTC. Complete variable domain (other parts from reference TRBV5-1 and TRBJ2-1): KAGVTQTPRYLIKTRGQQVTLSCSPISGHRSVSWYQQTPGQGLQFLFEYFSETQRNKGNFPGRFSGRQFSNSRSEMNVSTLELGDSALYLCASSLALQGAVEQFFGPGTRLTVL.

The genes are TRBV19 and TRBJ2-7, with 7 bases identical to TRBD2. The CDR3 totals 14 residues. The V gene's germline CDR1 is LNHDA and CDR2 SQIVND (reference sequence). V lost 4 bases to trimming and J lost 6 bases; unmatched junction nucleotides: 9. CDR3 sequence reads: CASSTFGREGEQYF. Written as DNA, the CDR3 is TGTGCCAGTAGTACTTTCGGCAGGGAGGGCGAGCAGTACTTC.

This chain uses TRBV7-2 with TRBJ1-5, with D possibly TRBD1 on 5 matching bases. Germline V gene data show CDR1 as SGHTA and CDR2 as FQGNSA. Trimming stripped 2 bases from V and 5 bases from J, with 7 bases between. This CDR3 is built from 13 residues. CDR3 in amino acids: CASSLRGDQPQHF. For the CDR3, the DNA is TGTGCCAGCAGCTTAAGGGGTGATCAGCCCCAGCATTTT. Variable domain in full (rest from reference TRBV7-2 and TRBJ1-5): GAGVSQSPSNKVTEKGKDVELRCDPISGHTALYWYRQSLGQGLEFLIYFQGNSAPDKSGLPSDRFSAERTGGSVSTLTIQRTQQEDSAVYLCASSLRGDQPQHFGDGTRLSIL.

This clone was counted a few times. This chain uses TRBV7-9 with TRBJ2-1; 11 bases agree with TRBD2. The CDR3 consists of 17 residues. Germline assignment: CDR1 SEHNR and CDR2 FQNEAQ (reference sequence). V lost 1 base, J lost 5 bases, and 7 bases stayed unmatched. As DNA, the CDR3 is TGTGCCAGCAGCTTAGATAGACTAGCGGGGATCAACAATGAGCAGTTCTTC. The encoded protein is CASSLDRLAGINNEQFF.

The chain has TRBV5-4 and TRBJ2-1; 8 bases match TRBD2. The germline CDR1 and CDR2 sequences are SGHNT and YYREEE (reference sequence). The junction had 15 bases not matched to a gene; V was cut back by 4 bases and J by 9 bases. CDR3 length equals 16 residues. The CDR3 loop is CASSPGTRTSRLEQFF. CDR3 sequence (DNA): TGTGCCAGCAGCCCCGGGACTAGGACCTCCAGGCTTGAGCAGTTCTTC.

V and J are TRBV15 and TRBJ1-2; 8 nucleotides line up with TRBD1. The length of the CDR3 is 13 residues. Germline assignment: CDR1 LNHNV and CDR2 YYDKDF (reference sequence). Trimming cost V 5 bases and J 8 bases; bases outside gene matches: 7. The CDR3 DNA sequence: TGTGCCACCAGCGCAAGGACAGGGCAGGGCTACACCTTC. Its protein is CATSARTGQGYTF.

This sequence joins TRBV18 and TRBJ2-1, with TRBD2 matching over 10 bases. J lost 0 bases, V lost 3 bases, and 5 bases had no gene match. Germline-derived CDR1 and CDR2 are KGHSH and LQKENI. The CDR3 loop spans 17 amino acids. In DNA, the CDR3 is TGTGCCAGCTCACCGGCTAGCGGGGGTTTCTCCTACAATGAGCAGTTCTTC. This codes for CASSPASGGFSYNEQFF.

The chain has TRBV6-5 and TRBJ2-5; TRBD1 is a possible D gene (6 bases). From germline, CDR1 is MNHEY and CDR2 SVGAGI. Deletions cut 7 bases from V and 5 bases from J, with 20 bases between. This CDR3 is 15 amino acids long. The CDR3 protein is CASKEDRALLETQYF. For the CDR3, the DNA is TGTGCCAGCAAAGAGGACAGAGCTCTCCTGGAGACCCAGTACTTC.

The V and J genes are TRBV5-1 and TRBJ2-5; possibly TRBD2 for D (5 bases). CDR3 size: 16 residues. Germline V gives CDR1 SGHRS, CDR2 YFSETQ. Trimming stripped 0 bases from V and 4 bases from J, with 16 bases between. CDR3 in DNA: TGCGCCAGCAGCTTGGCCAGAAGCGAGGGTTCAGAGACCCAGTACTTC. Translation: CASSLARSEGSETQYF. The whole variable domain, filled in from reference TRBV5-1 and TRBJ2-5, reads KAGVTQTPRYLIKTRGQQVTLSCSPISGHRSVSWYQQTPGQGLQFLFEYFSETQRNKGNFPGRFSGRQFSNSRSEMNVSTLELGDSALYLCASSLARSEGSETQYFGPGTRLLVL.

This chain connects TRBV15 to TRBJ2-5; TRBD1 is a possible D gene (6 bases). The V gene's germline CDR1 is LNHNV and CDR2 YYDKDF (reference sequence). This CDR3 has 16 amino acids. Trimming removed 0 bases from V and 6 bases from J, with 17 bases in between. CDR3 nucleotides: TGTGCCACCAGCAGAGATCTAGTGGCAGGGGCGCAGACCCAGTACTTC. This encodes CATSRDLVAGAQTQYF.

This clone showed up just a few times. Relative to the germline gene, one junction end is altered; a read error may explain this. J is TRBJ2-3 and V is TRBV3-1 (or the pseudogene TRBV3-2); D may be TRBD2 (5 bases). The CDR3 is 13 residues long. Germline CDR1 is LGHDT and CDR2 is YNNKEL (reference sequence). CDR3 region: CASSQGGRARPRF. DNA for the CDR3: TGTGCCAGCAGCCAAGGTGGGCGGGCCCGTCCACGGTTT.

This chain links TRBV23-1 with TRBJ1-5, with a tentative D call TRBD1 (5 bases). TRBV23-1 is noted as an ORF with a role that remains uncertain. The CDR3 is made up of 17 amino acids. The V and J ends lost 0 bases and 9 bases respectively, with 21 bases between them. The CDR3 bases are TGCGCCAGCAGTCAATCGCGGGACCGCCCGTTCGTTAGGCCCCAGCATTTT. Protein product: CASSQSRDRPFVRPQHF.

The J gene is TRBJ2-6, the V gene TRBV6-1; D is perhaps TRBD1 (6 bases). Between the trimmed V and J ends, which lost 3 bases and 4 bases, there was a span of 10 bases. CDR3 length: 15 residues. Per the germline V gene, CDR1 is MNHNS and CDR2 is SASEGT. The CDR3 protein is CASSDTGSGANVLTF. For the CDR3, the DNA is TGTGCCAGCAGTGATACAGGGTCCGGGGCCAACGTCCTGACTTTC.

V gene TRBV7-8 combines with J gene TRBJ2-1; possibly TRBD1 for D (5 bases). Germline V CDR1 and CDR2: SGHVS, FQNEAQ. V was clipped by 4 bases and J by 9 bases, with 10 bases between them. The length of the CDR3 is 12 residues. CDR3 in DNA: TGTGCCAGCAGCTCCTTTACAGGTGAGCAGTTCTTC. This sequence encodes CASSSFTGEQFF.

V and J are TRBV4-2 and TRBJ2-7, with D perhaps matching TRBD2 (7 bases). CDR1 is LGHNA and CDR2 is YNFKEQ in the germline V gene. Trimming took 3 bases from V and 0 from J, leaving 21 bases between them. The CDR3 extends over 18 amino acids. CDR3 region: CASSHVSAGALSSYEQYF. Here the CDR3 DNA reads TGTGCCAGCAGCCACGTGTCCGCGGGGGCCCTGAGCTCCTACGAGCAGTACTTC.

This clone was seen only a few times. The chain uses TRBV7-8 and TRBJ1-5; D gene ambiguous. Germline CDR1 reads SGHVS; CDR2 reads FQNEAQ. CDR3 size: 16 residues. V was cut by 1 base and J by 2 bases, with 12 bases left in between. CDR3 sequence (DNA): TGTGCCAGCAGCTTAGAAGAGAATCGGGGCAATCAGCCCCAGCATTTT. Protein: CASSLEENRGNQPQHF.

As for this clone: The CDR3 carries no conserved terminal phenylalanine or tryptophan, so it likely arises from a read error. No DNA is shown, since the ends of the CDR3 on it are uncertain; the CDR3 is the one TCRdb lists. The V and J genes are TRBV18 and TRBJ2-7; the table's D call TRBD2 went unverified against the DNA. Germline CDR1 reads KGHSH; CDR2 reads LQKENI. From its first to its last residue, the CDR3 has 8 amino acids. CDR3 residues: CASSPAGR.